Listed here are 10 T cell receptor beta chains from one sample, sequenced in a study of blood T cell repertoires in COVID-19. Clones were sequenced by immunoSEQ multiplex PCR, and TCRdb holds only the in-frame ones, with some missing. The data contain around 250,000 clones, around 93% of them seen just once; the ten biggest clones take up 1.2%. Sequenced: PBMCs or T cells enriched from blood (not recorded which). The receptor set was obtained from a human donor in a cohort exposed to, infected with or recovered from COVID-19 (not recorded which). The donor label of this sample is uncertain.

The CDR3 region has the DNA TGTGCCAGCAGCTTAGAATTGTGGACAGGGTCGCATGAGCAGTTCTTC. It is translated as CASSLELWTGSHEQFF. V and J are TRBV7-2 and TRBJ2-1; 8 positions agree with TRBD1. From germline, CDR1 is SGHTA and CDR2 FQGNSA. J gave up 8 bases and V 1 base, and 10 bases lay outside the gene matches. The CDR3 covers 16 residues.

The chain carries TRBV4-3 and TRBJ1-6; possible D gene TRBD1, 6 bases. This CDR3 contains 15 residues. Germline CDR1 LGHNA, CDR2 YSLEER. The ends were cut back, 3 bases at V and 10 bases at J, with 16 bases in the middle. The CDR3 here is CASSQEKDSWSPLHF. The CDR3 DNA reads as TGCGCCAGCAGCCAGGAAAAGGACAGTTGGTCACCCCTCCACTTT.

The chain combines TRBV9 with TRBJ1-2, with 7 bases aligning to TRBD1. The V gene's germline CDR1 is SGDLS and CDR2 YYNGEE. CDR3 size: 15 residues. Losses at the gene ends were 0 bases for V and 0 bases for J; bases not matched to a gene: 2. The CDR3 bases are TGTGCCAGCAGCGTAGACGGGACAGCTAACTATGGCTACACCTTC. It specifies CASSVDGTANYGYTF.

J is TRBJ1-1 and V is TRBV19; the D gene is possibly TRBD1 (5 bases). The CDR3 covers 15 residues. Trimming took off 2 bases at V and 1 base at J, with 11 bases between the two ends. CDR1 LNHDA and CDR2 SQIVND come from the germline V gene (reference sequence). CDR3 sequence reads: CASSIQGPPNTEAFF. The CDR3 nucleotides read TGTGCCAGTAGTATACAGGGCCCGCCGAACACTGAAGCTTTCTTT.

This CDR3 is CASSFPSEAAANEQFF. The DNA of the CDR3 is TGTGCCAGCAGTTTCCCCTCCGAAGCGGCGGCGAATGAGCAGTTCTTC. This sequence joins TRBV6-5 and TRBJ2-1; D might be TRBD2 (5 bases). V was pared by 4 bases and J by 7 bases, with 20 bases between. Looked up from germline, CDR1 is MNHEY and CDR2 is SVGAGI. The CDR3 spans 16 residues.

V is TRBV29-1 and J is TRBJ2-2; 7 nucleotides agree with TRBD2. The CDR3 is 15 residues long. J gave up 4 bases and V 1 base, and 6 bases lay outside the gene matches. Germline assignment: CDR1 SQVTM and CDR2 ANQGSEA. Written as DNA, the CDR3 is TGCAGCGTTGAAGTCCCAAGCGGGGTCACCGGGGAGCTGTTTTTT. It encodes CSVEVPSGVTGELFF.

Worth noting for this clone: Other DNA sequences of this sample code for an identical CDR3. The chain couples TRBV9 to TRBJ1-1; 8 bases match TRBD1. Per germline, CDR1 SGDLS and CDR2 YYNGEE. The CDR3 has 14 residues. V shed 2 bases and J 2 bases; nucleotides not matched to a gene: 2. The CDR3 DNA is TGTGCCAGCAGCGTGGGACAGGCCAACACTGAAGCTTTCTTT. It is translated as CASSVGQANTEAFF.

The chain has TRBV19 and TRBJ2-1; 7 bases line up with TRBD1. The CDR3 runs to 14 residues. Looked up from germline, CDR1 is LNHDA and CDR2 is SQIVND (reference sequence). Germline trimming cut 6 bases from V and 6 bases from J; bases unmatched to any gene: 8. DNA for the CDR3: TGTGCCAGTAGGACAGGGATGCGACCCAATGAGCAGTTCTTC. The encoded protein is CASRTGMRPNEQFF.

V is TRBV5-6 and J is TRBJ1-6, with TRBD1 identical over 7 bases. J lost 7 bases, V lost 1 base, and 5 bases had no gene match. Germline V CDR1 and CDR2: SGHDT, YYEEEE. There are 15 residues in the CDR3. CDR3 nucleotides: TGTGCCAGCAGCTTGCCTCAGGGGGTCAATTCACCCCTCCACTTT. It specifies CASSLPQGVNSPLHF.

CDR3 region: CASSPRQSVLSGNTIYF. In nucleotides, the CDR3 is TGTGCCAGCAGCCCCCGACAGAGCGTACTTTCTGGAAACACCATATATTTT. The chain couples TRBV9 to TRBJ1-3, with a weak D call TRBD1 (5 bases). The CDR3 sequence is 17 residues long. From germline, CDR1 is SGDLS and CDR2 YYNGEE. The V end was cut by 4 bases, the J end by 1 base, with 18 bases between.